This T cell receptor (beta chain) was captured by sequencing in a study of T cells after posttransplantation cyclophosphamide. This CDR3 region has 15 residues. This clone has ten or more counts. Method: immunoSEQ multiplex PCR; TCRdb's copy keeps in-frame clones and lacks some. Listed for the sample are 24,000 or so clones, none seen a single time. The related graft donor's blood sample was taken on the day of bone marrow donation. V and J are TRBV1 and TRBJ2-7; the table's D call, TRBD2, has no DNA check behind it. TRBV1 is tagged as a pseudogene. Sequencing used PBMCs. The clonotype was recovered from a woman between 45 and 60 years old in good health, CMV-negative, and a related stem cell transplant donor. CDR3 sequence: CTSRRTSGGAGEQYF. The CDR3 region has the DNA TGCACCAGCAGGCGTACTAGCGGGGGGGCAGGAGAGCAGTACTTC.